This T cell receptor (beta chain) appears in the sequencing data of a study of T cells in Graves' hyperthyroidism and ophthalmopathy. A Clinical Activity Score of at least 3, a NOSPECS grade of at least 4 and a duration under 3 months were recorded in the ophthalmopathy patients. This clonotype was observed many times. Germline CDR1 and CDR2: MDHEN and SYDVKM. Trimming removed 6 bases at V and 4 bases at J, with 18 bases between. This CDR3 has 15 residues. Amplified TCR beta CDR3 regions came from RNA transcripts. With the HTBI primer set, the TCR CDR3 went through a first round of RT-PCR. TCRdb called the multiplex PCR reads again in MiXCR, with one record for every CDR3 protein. The repertoire has roughly 640,000 distinct CDR3 sequences, roughly 15% of them found once; the top ten carry less than 3.5%.

The source of this sequence is a woman in her forties with Graves' ophthalmopathy. The chain combines TRBV28 with TRBJ2-5; TRBD1 or TRBD2 may be the D gene (5 bases each). The sequencing input was blood. This CDR3 reads CASSPAHGAGETQYF. The CDR3 nucleotides are TGTGCCAGCAGCCCCGCCCACGGGGCCGGAGAGACCCAGTACTTC.